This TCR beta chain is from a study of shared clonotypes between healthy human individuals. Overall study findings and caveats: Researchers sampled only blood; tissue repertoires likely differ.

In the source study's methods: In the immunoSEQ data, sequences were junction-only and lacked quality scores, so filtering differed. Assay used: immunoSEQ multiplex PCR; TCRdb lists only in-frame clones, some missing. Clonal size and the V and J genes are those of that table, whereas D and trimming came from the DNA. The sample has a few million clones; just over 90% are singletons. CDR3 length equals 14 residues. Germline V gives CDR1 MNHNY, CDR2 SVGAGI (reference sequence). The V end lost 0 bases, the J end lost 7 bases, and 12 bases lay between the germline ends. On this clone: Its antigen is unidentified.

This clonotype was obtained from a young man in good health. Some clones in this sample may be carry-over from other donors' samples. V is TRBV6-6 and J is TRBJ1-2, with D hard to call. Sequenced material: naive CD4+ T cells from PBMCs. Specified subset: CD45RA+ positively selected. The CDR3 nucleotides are TGTGCCAGCAGTTACTCGTATGACGTTAGTGGCTACACCTTC. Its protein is CASSYSYDVSGYTF.